This entry features one TCR beta chain sequence. Its antigen is not identified. The entry originates in a study of CD8 T cells in ankylosing spondylitis. Study findings and constraints: A TCR beta motif made of about 8 highly homologous variants seemed typical of ankylosing spondylitis blood. Reports say disease-linked clones showed up significantly more in matched ankylosing spondylitis synovial fluid. Some of the motif variants had earlier been found in reactive arthritis patients' fluid and blood. Disease-linked clones were CD8+ and relatively rare in peripheral blood.

In germline, CDR1 is SGHTS, CDR2 YDEGEE. The CDR3 loop spans 12 amino acids. TCRdb ran MiXCR on the 5' RACE reads and lists one entry per CDR3 protein. The data show about 160,000 distinct CDR3 sequences, roughly 18% seen once. This TCR was recovered from a male donor with ankylosing spondylitis or in good health (not recorded which). The gene calls are TRBV5-8 and TRBJ1-5, with D possibly being TRBD2 (5 bases). Gene TRBJ2-3 matches the end of the DNA better, so the J call may be wrong. Sequencing was done on a sample of blood, either unsorted or a sorted T cell fraction (not recorded which). For the CDR3, the DNA is TGTGCCAGCAGCGCACGGGGTCAGCCCCAGTATTTT. Amino acids: CASSARGQPQYF.